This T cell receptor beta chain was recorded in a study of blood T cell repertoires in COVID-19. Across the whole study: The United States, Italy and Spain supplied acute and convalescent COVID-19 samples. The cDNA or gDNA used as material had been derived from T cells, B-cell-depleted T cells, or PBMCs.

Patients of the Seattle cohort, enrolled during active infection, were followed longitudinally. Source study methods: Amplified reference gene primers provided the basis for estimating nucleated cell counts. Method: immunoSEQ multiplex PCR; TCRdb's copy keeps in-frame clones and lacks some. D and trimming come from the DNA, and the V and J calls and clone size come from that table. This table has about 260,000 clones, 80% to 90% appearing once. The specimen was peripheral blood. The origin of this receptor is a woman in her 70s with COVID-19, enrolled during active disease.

The CDR3 DNA is TGTGCCAGTAGCGACCCTGGACAGGGGGTTAATGAAAAACTGTTTTTT. Translated: CASSDPGQGVNEKLFF. V and J are TRBV19 and TRBJ1-4, with 10 bases that match TRBD1. Trimming at V came to 6 bases and at J to 4 bases, leaving 8 bases not matched to a gene. Germline V gene sequence: CDR1 LNHDA, CDR2 SQIVND (reference sequence). The CDR3 contains 16 residues.